This TCR beta chain comes out of a study of cytomegalovirus exposure and HLA in healthy donors. CDR1 SGHVS and CDR2 FNYEAQ come from the germline V gene. The CDR3 spans 16 residues. V dropped 1 base and J dropped 0; count of bases not matched to a gene: 0. This clone is a singleton in its sample. With 60 Vbeta and 13 Jbeta primers, the PCR was carried out. Profiling relied on immunoSEQ multiplex PCR, and the TCRdb table lists in-frame clones only, not all of them. Of roughly 130,000 clones detected, around two thirds appear once; the ten largest clones hold about 8%. Input material: PBMCs. This sequence was found in a woman aged 40 to 55 in good health and CMV-seropositive. This chain connects TRBV7-6 to TRBJ2-5, with 12 bases lining up with TRBD2. The CDR3: CASSLGLAGDQETQYF. Here the CDR3 DNA reads TGTGCCAGCAGCTTAGGACTAGCGGGGGACCAAGAGACCCAGTACTTC. The whole variable domain, remainder taken from reference TRBV7-6 and TRBJ2-5, is GAGVSQSPRYKVTKRGQDVALRCDPISGHVSLYWYRQALGQGPEFLTYFNYEAQQDKSGLPNDRFSAERPEGSISTLTIQRTEQRDSAMYRCASSLGLAGDQETQYFGPGTRLLVL.